This is a list of T cell receptor beta chains from one sample in a study of T cells expressing NK-cell markers. TCRdb reprocessed the 5' RACE reads and keeps a single row for each CDR3 protein, giving no DNA. The sample totals approximately 8,200 distinct CDR3 sequences. Sequencing was carried out using blood T cells: a sorted CD56 or NKG2C T cell subset, CD4+ or CD8+ T cells, or bulk PBMC T cells (not recorded which). The receptors were gathered from a man aged 18 to 30 in good health. Both conserved end residues are part of each CDR3. Some rows have no size entry. The others give once, few or many, or a class for an expanded clone.

v_gene: TRBV20-1; j_gene: TRBJ2-5; abundance: NA; CDR3aa: CSAQPRGAGDSLETQYF
v_gene: TRBV5-4; j_gene: TRBJ1-1; abundance: medium-sized; CDR3aa: CASSLIKNTEAFF
v_gene: TRBV20-1; j_gene: TRBJ2-2; abundance: NA; CDR3aa: CSAWTSVTGELFF
v_gene: TRBV6-1; j_gene: TRBJ1-1; abundance: NA; CDR3aa: CASSELGQGAPEAFF
v_gene: TRBV7-8; j_gene: TRBJ2-7; abundance: medium-sized; CDR3aa: CASSIPGLARDSHEQYF
v_gene: TRBV5-1; j_gene: TRBJ2-5; abundance: NA; CDR3aa: CASSLVGGVGETQYF
v_gene: TRBV12-3/TRBV12-4; j_gene: TRBJ2-5; abundance: NA; CDR3aa: CASRGGLTATQYF
v_gene: TRBV28; j_gene: TRBJ2-3; abundance: NA; CDR3aa: CASRKTSGTDTQYF
v_gene: TRBV20-1; j_gene: TRBJ2-1; abundance: NA; CDR3aa: CSVGIDSYNEQFF
v_gene: TRBV4-3; j_gene: TRBJ1-3; abundance: NA; CDR3aa: CASSQEGPGASGNTIYF
v_gene: TRBV4-2; j_gene: TRBJ1-4; abundance: NA; CDR3aa: CASSQGRGTTNEKLFF
v_gene: TRBV7-7; j_gene: TRBJ2-1; abundance: NA; CDR3aa: CASSSGLAGGHEEQFF
v_gene: TRBV15; j_gene: TRBJ2-7; abundance: medium-sized; CDR3aa: CATSRERLASYEQYF
v_gene: TRBV6-5; j_gene: TRBJ1-6; abundance: medium-sized; CDR3aa: CASSYSQGAYNSPLHF
v_gene: TRBV6-6; j_gene: TRBJ2-7; abundance: NA; CDR3aa: CASSGDSRKYF
v_gene: TRBV12-3/TRBV12-4; j_gene: TRBJ2-1; abundance: medium-sized; CDR3aa: CASRFGQVDEQFF
v_gene: TRBV6-5; j_gene: TRBJ1-6; abundance: NA; CDR3aa: CASSYSITGGGSPLHF
v_gene: TRBV20-1; j_gene: TRBJ2-5; abundance: medium-sized; CDR3aa: CSASGIQETQYF
v_gene: TRBV25-1; j_gene: TRBJ2-2; abundance: medium-sized; CDR3aa: CASSEILAGPNTNTGELFF
v_gene: TRBV21-1; j_gene: TRBJ1-4; abundance: NA; CDR3aa: CASRGRKATNEKLFF
v_gene: TRBV6-2/TRBV6-3; j_gene: TRBJ1-5; abundance: NA; CDR3aa: CASRFGTGNNQPQHF
v_gene: TRBV18; j_gene: TRBJ2-7; abundance: medium-sized; CDR3aa: CASSPLAGGTYEQYF